This T cell receptor (beta chain) was retrieved from a study of technical replicates of blood from a handful of donors. Sequencing used immunoSEQ multiplex PCR; TCRdb keeps in-frame clones, though not all of them. This table has 55,000 to 75,000 clones, about 95% appearing once. V was cut by 2 bases and J by 4 bases, with 14 bases left in between. This CDR3 is 15 amino acids long. The germline gives CDR1 SNHLY, CDR2 FYNNEI. The chain has TRBV2 and TRBJ2-5; TRBD1 might be the D (5 bases). Specimen: PBMCs. The sequence derives from a human donor in good health. Some clones in this sample may be carry-over from other donors' samples. The CDR3 region is CASSEYKGQGETQYF. CDR3 in DNA: TGTGCCAGCAGTGAATACAAGGGCCAGGGAGAGACCCAGTACTTC.